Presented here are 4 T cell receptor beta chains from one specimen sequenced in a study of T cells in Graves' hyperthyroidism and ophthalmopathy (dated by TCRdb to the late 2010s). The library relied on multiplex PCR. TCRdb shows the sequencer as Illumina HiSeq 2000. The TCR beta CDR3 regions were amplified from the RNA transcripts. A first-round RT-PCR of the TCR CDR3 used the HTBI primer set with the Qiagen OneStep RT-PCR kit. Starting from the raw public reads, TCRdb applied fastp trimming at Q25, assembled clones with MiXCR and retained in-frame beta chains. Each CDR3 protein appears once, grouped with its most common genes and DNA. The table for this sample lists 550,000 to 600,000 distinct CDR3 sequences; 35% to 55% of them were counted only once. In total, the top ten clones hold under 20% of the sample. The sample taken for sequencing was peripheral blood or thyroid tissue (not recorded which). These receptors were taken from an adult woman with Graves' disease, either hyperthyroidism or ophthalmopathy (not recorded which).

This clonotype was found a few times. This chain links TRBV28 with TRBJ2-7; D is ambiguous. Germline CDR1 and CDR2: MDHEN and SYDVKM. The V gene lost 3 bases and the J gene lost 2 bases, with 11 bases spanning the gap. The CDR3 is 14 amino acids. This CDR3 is CASSFNAAPYEQYF. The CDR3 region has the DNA TGTGCCAGCAGTTTTAACGCGGCTCCCTACGAGCAGTACTTC.

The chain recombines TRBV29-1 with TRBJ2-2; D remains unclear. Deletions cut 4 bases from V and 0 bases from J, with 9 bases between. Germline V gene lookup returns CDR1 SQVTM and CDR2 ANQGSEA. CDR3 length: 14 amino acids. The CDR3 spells CSVVGQTNTGELFF. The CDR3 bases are TGCAGCGTTGTGGGCCAGACGAACACCGGGGAGCTGTTTTTT.

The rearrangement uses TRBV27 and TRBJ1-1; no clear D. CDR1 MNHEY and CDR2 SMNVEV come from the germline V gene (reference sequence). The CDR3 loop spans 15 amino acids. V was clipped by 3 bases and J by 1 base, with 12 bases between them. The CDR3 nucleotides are TGTGCCAGCAGTTTGGACCCGACTTGGAACACTGAAGCTTTCTTT. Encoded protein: CASSLDPTWNTEAFF.

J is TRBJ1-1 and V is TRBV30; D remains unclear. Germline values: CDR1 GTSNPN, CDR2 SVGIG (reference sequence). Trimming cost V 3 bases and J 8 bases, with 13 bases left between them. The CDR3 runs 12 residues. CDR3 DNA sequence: TGTGCCTGGAGCCCCCGCAGTGGGGAAGCTTTCTTT. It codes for CAWSPRSGEAFF.